The following is a T cell receptor (beta chain) sequence with its context. Profiled with immunoSEQ multiplex PCR; TCRdb holds only in-frame clones, not every one. This table has roughly 22,000 clones, roughly two thirds appearing once. Exposure to brentuximab vedotin varied, and each patient had relapsed following autologous stem cell transplantation. These data belong to a study of PD-1 blockade in classical Hodgkin lymphoma. The material was peripheral blood mononuclear cells (PBMCs), obtained at baseline. The clonotype comes from a human donor with classical Hodgkin lymphoma.

The CDR3 nucleotides read TGCGCCAGCAGTCGGGACAGTACCTACGAGCAGTACTTC. Translating it yields CASSRDSTYEQYF. The rearrangement uses TRBV5-1 and TRBJ2-7; 7 nucleotides line up with TRBD1. Germline V gene sequence: CDR1 SGHRS, CDR2 YFSETQ. V lost 5 bases, J lost 2 bases, and 4 bases stayed unmatched. The CDR3 sequence is 13 residues long.